This T cell receptor beta chain was sequenced during a study of blood T cell repertoires in COVID-19. Study background: Both acute and convalescent COVID-19 samples were obtained from the United States, Italy and Spain.

Original processing methods: Estimates of nucleated cell counts were drawn from the amplification of reference gene primers. Libraries were prepared by immunoSEQ multiplex PCR; TCRdb keeps only in-frame clonotypes and omits some of them. For V, J and clone size, that table is used; D and trimming come from the DNA. Here the sample spans more than 150,000 clones, approximately 80% being singletons. Across about two dozen US areas, participants ranged in age from roughly 18 to 95 years. Resolution of symptoms, clearance, or two negative PCRs was present in recovered Cohort 3 donors. The germline CDR1 and CDR2 sequences are MNHNS and SASEGT. Trimming left V 1 base short and J 0 bases short, with 9 bases between. The CDR3 consists of 15 residues.

The receptor's source is a woman in her forties or fifties who had recovered from COVID-19. Material for sequencing was PBMCs or T cells enriched from blood (not recorded which). This chain joins TRBV6-1 and TRBJ1-2; D is undetermined. Written as DNA, the CDR3 is TGTGCCAGCAGTGAAGGAGGGAACCCTAACTATGGCTACACCTTC. This gives the protein CASSEGGNPNYGYTF.